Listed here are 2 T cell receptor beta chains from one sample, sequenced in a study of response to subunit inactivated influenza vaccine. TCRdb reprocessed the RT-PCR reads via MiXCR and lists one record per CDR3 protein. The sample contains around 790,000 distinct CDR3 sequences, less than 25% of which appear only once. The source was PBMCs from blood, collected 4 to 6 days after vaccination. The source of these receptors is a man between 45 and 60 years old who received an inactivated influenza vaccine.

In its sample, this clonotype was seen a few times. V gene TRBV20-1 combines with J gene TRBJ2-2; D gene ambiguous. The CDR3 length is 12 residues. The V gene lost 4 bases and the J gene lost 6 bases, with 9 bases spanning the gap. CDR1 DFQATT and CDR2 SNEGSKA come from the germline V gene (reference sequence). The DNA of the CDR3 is TGCAGTGCTATCATTCTTTCCGGGGAGCTGTTTTTT. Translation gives CSAIILSGELFF.

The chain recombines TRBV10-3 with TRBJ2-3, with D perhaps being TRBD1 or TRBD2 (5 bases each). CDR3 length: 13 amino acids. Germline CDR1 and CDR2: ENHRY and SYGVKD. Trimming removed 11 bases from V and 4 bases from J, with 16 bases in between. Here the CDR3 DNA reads TGTGCCTCACTCAGGGAAGCGGCAGATACGCAGTATTTT. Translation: CASLREAADTQYF.